This T cell receptor (beta chain) originates from a study of blood T cell repertoires in COVID-19. As for the study in general: Italy, Spain and the United States were the sources of the convalescent and acute COVID-19 samples. In each case, the material was cDNA or gDNA derived from T cells, B-cell-depleted T cells, or PBMCs.

As originally analysed: Researchers report that nucleated cell counts were estimated from reference gene primer amplification. The table came from immunoSEQ multiplex PCR; TCRdb's copy has only in-frame clones and leaves some out. That table supplies the V and J calls and clone size; D and trimming were determined from the DNA. The sample lists about 120,000 clones; 75% to 90% were seen once. Trimming cost V 7 bases and J 2 bases; bases outside gene matches: 4. The length of the CDR3 is 12 residues. CDR1 and CDR2 (germline): SQVTM, ANQGSEA. J is TRBJ1-1 and V is TRBV29-1; 7 bases fit TRBD1. Input material: peripheral blood. The TCR originated in a man between 65 and 85 years old with active or convalescent COVID-19. Here the CDR3 DNA reads TGCAGCGCCGGGACAGTAAACACTGAAGCTTTCTTT. Encoded protein: CSAGTVNTEAFF.